This T cell receptor beta chain was captured in a study of blood T cell repertoires in COVID-19. Authors' methods: Nucleated cell counts were estimated from reference gene primer amplification. Some clones are missing from TCRdb's copy, which holds only in-frame ones; the method was immunoSEQ multiplex PCR. V, J and clone size reflect that table, while D and trimming were determined from the DNA. The table lists some 110,000 clones, 86% of them singletons. The V and J ends lost 3 bases and 2 bases, in that order; junction bases with no gene match: 3. This CDR3 has 13 amino acids. Per germline, CDR1 SQVTM and CDR2 ANQGSEA.

This clonotype originated in a man between 40 and 49 years old with acute or convalescent COVID-19. The rearrangement uses TRBV29-1 and TRBJ1-1; 7 nucleotides align to TRBD1. The sample consisted of peripheral blood. CDR3 sequence (DNA): TGCAGCGTTGATGACAGGGTAAACACTGAAGCTTTCTTT. Translation: CSVDDRVNTEAFF.